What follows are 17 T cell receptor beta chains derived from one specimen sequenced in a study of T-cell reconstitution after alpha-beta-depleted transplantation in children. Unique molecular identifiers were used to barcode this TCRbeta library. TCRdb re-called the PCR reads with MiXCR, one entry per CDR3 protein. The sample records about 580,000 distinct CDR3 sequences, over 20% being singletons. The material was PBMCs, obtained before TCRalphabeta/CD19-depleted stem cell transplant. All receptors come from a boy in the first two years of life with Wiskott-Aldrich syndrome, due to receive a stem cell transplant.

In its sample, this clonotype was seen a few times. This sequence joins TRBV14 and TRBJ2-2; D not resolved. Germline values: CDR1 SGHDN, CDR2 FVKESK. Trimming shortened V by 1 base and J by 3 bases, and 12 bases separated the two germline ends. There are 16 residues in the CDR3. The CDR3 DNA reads TGTGCCAGCAGCCAAGTTATTAGTCAAGACACCGGGGAGCTGTTTTTT. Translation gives CASSQVISQDTGELFF. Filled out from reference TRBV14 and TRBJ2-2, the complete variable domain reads EAGVTQFPSHSVIEKGQTVTLRCDPISGHDNLYWYRRVMGKEIKFLLHFVKESKQDESGMPNNRFLAERTGGTYSTLKVQPAELEDSGVYFCASSQVISQDTGELFFGEGSRLTVL.

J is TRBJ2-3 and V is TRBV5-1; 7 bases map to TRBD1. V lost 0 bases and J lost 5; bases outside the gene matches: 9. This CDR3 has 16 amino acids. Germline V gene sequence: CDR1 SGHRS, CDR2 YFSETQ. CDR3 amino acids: CASSLAGYRTGDTQYF. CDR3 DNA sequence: TGCGCCAGCAGCTTGGCTGGCTATAGGACAGGAGATACGCAGTATTTT.

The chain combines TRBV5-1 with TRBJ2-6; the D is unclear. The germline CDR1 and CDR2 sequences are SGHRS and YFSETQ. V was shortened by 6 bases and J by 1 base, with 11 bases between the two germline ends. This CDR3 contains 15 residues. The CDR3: CASNPGRSGANVLTF. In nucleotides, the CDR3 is TGCGCCAGCAACCCGGGTAGATCTGGGGCCAACGTCCTGACTTTC.

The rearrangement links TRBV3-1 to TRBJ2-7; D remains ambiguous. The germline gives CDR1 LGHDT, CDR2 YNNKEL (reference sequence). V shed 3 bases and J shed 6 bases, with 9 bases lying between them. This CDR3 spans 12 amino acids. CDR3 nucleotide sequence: TGTGCCAGCAGCCACACGACCTCCGAGCAGTACTTC. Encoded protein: CASSHTTSEQYF.

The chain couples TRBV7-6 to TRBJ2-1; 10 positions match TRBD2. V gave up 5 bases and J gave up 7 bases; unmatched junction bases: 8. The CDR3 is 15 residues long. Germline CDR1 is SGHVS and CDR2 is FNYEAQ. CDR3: CASSPTAGGGNEQFF. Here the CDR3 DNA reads TGTGCCAGCAGCCCCACAGCGGGAGGGGGTAATGAGCAGTTCTTC. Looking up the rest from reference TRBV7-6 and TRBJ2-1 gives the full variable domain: GAGVSQSPRYKVTKRGQDVALRCDPISGHVSLYWYRQALGQGPEFLTYFNYEAQQDKSGLPNDRFSAERPEGSISTLTIQRTEQRDSAMYRCASSPTAGGGNEQFFGPGTRLTVL.

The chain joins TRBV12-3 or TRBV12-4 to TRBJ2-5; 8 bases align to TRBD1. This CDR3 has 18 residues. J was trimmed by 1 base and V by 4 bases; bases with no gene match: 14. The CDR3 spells CASSWGQGTGPFQETQYF. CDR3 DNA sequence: TGTGCCAGCAGTTGGGGCCAAGGGACAGGACCATTCCAAGAGACCCAGTACTTC.

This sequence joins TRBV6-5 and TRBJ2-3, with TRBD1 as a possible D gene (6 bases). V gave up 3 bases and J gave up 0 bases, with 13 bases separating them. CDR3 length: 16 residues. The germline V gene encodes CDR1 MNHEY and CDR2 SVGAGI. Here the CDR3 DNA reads TGTGCCAGCAGTTATGAGACAGGACCTAGCACAGATACGCAGTATTTT. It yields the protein CASSYETGPSTDTQYF.

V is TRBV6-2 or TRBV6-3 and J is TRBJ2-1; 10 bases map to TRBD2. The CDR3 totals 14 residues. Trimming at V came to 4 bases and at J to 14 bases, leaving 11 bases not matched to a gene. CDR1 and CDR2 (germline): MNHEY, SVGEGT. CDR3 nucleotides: TGTGCCAGCAGTTTAACAGGACTAGCGGTCCCCAAGTTCTTC. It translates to CASSLTGLAVPKFF.

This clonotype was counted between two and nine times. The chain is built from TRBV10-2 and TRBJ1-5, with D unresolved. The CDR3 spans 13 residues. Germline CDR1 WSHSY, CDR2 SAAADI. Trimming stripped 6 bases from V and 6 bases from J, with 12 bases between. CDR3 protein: CASSETTVQPQHF. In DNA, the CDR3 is TGCGCCAGCAGCGAAACGACGGTTCAGCCCCAGCATTTT.

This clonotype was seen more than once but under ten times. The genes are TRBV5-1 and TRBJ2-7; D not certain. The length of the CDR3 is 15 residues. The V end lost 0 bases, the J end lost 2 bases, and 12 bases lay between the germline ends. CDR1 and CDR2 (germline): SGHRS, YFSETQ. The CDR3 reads CASSLGGRDPYEQYF. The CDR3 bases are TGCGCCAGCAGCTTGGGCGGCAGAGACCCCTACGAGCAGTACTTC. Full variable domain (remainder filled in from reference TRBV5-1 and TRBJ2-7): KAGVTQTPRYLIKTRGQQVTLSCSPISGHRSVSWYQQTPGQGLQFLFEYFSETQRNKGNFPGRFSGRQFSNSRSEMNVSTLELGDSALYLCASSLGGRDPYEQYFGPGTRLTVT.

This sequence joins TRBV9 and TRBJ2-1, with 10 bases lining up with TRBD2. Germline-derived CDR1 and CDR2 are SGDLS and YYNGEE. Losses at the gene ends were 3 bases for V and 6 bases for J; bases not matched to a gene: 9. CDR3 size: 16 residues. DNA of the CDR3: TGTGCCAGCAGCGCCAAATCACTAGCGGGATCCAATGAGCAGTTCTTC. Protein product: CASSAKSLAGSNEQFF.

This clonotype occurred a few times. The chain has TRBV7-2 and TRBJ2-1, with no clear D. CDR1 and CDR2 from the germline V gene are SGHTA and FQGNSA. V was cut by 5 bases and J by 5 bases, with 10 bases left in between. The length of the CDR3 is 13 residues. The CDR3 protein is CASSVNRDNEQFF. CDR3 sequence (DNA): TGTGCCAGCAGCGTGAACCGGGACAATGAGCAGTTCTTC.

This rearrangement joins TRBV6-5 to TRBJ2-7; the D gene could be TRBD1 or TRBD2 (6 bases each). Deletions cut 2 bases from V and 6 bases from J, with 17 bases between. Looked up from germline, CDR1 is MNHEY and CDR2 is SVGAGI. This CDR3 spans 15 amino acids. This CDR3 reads CASSYQVSEGGEQYF. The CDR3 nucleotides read TGTGCCAGCAGTTACCAGGTGTCGGAGGGGGGCGAGCAGTACTTC.

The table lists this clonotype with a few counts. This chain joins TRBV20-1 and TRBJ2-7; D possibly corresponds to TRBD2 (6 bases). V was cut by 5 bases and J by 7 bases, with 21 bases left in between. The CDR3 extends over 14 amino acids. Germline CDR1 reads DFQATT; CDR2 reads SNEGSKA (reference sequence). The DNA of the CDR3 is TGCAGTGCTGCCACCGTACTAGCATCTGGTGAGCAGTACTTC. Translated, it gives CSAATVLASGEQYF.

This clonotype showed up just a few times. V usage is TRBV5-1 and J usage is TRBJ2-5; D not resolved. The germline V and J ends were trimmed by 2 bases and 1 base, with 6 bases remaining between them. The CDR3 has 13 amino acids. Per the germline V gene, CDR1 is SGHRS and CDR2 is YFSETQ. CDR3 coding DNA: TGCGCCAGCAGCTTCGCCGCCCAAGAGACCCAGTACTTC. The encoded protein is CASSFAAQETQYF. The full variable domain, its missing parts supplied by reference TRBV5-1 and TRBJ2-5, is KAGVTQTPRYLIKTRGQQVTLSCSPISGHRSVSWYQQTPGQGLQFLFEYFSETQRNKGNFPGRFSGRQFSNSRSEMNVSTLELGDSALYLCASSFAAQETQYFGPGTRLLVL.

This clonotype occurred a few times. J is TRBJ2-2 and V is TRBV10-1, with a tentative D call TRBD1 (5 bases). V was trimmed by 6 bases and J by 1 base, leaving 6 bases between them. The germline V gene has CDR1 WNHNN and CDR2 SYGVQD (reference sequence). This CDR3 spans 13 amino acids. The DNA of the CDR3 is TGCGCCAGCAGCACAGGGAACACCGGGGAGCTGTTTTTT. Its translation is CASSTGNTGELFF.

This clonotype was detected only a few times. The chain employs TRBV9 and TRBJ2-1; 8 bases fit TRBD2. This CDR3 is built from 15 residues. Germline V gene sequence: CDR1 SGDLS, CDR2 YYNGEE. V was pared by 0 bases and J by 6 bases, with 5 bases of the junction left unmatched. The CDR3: CASSVGGTSGNEQFF. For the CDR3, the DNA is TGTGCCAGCAGCGTAGGCGGGACTAGTGGCAATGAGCAGTTCTTC. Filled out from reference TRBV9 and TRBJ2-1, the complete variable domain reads DSGVTQTPKHLITATGQRVTLRCSPRSGDLSVYWYQQSLDQGLQFLIQYYNGEERAKGNILERFSAQQFPDLHSELNLSSLELGDSALYFCASSVGGTSGNEQFFGPGTRLTVL.